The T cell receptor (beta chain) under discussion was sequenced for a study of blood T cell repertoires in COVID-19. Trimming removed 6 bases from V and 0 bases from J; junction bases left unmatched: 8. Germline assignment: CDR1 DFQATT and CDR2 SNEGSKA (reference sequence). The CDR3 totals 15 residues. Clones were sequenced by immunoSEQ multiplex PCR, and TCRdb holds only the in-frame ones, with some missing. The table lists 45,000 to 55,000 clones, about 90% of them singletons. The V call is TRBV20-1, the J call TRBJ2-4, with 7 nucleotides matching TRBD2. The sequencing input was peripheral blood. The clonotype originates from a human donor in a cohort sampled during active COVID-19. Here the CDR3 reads CSASPVAGAKNIQYF. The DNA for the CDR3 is TGCAGTGCCAGTCCTGTAGCGGGAGCCAAAAACATTCAGTACTTC.